Presented here are 26 T cell receptor beta chains from one specimen sequenced in a study of blood T cell repertoires in COVID-19. Profiled with immunoSEQ multiplex PCR; TCRdb holds only in-frame clones, not every one. The sample yields 140,000 to 150,000 clones, around 90% seen once. The sequencing sample was made of peripheral blood. The source of these receptors is a woman in her 50s with acute or convalescent COVID-19.

The gene calls are TRBV5-1 and TRBJ2-2; 7 bases align to TRBD1. The trim removed 4 bases at V and 5 bases at J, leaving 11 bases unmatched. The CDR3 length is 16 residues. The V gene's germline CDR1 is SGHRS and CDR2 YFSETQ. CDR3 protein: CASSPGQHSGTGELFF. Here the CDR3 DNA reads TGCGCCAGCAGCCCGGGACAGCACTCTGGAACCGGGGAGCTGTTTTTT. The entire variable domain, with the rest obtained from reference TRBV5-1 and TRBJ2-2, is as follows: KAGVTQTPRYLIKTRGQQVTLSCSPISGHRSVSWYQQTPGQGLQFLFEYFSETQRNKGNFPGRFSGRQFSNSRSEMNVSTLELGDSALYLCASSPGQHSGTGELFFGEGSRLTVL.

This sequence joins TRBV5-1 and TRBJ2-7; the match to TRBD1 covers 9 bases. Per the germline V gene, CDR1 is SGHRS and CDR2 is YFSETQ. The CDR3 spans 14 residues. The trim removed 4 bases at V and 3 bases at J, leaving 5 bases unmatched. CDR3 nucleotides: TGCGCCAGCAGCCCCACAGGGGGCGTCTACGAGCAGTACTTC. Translating it yields CASSPTGGVYEQYF.

The chain has TRBV27 and TRBJ2-3, with D possibly TRBD2 on 6 matching bases. CDR1 and CDR2 (germline): MNHEY, SMNVEV (reference sequence). Trimming stripped 5 bases from V and 2 bases from J, with 17 bases between. CDR3 length equals 16 residues. In DNA, the CDR3 is TGTGCCAGCAGTGCCCGTTCCGGGGGTTACACAGATACGCAGTATTTT. Encoded protein: CASSARSGGYTDTQYF.

This chain joins TRBV29-1 and TRBJ2-5, with D possibly being TRBD1 (5 bases). The germline V and J ends were trimmed by 3 bases and 5 bases, with 16 bases remaining between them. The CDR3 is 14 amino acids. Germline V gives CDR1 SQVTM, CDR2 ANQGSEA. This chain's CDR3 is CSVDVPRAPETQYF. DNA of the CDR3: TGCAGCGTTGATGTTCCCAGGGCCCCGGAGACCCAGTACTTC.

J is TRBJ1-1 and V is TRBV29-1; perhaps TRBD1 as D (6 bases). This CDR3 has 11 amino acids. The V end lost 6 bases, the J end lost 1 base, and 6 bases lay between the germline ends. In germline, CDR1 is SQVTM, CDR2 ANQGSEA. This CDR3 is CSVQGNTEAFF. The CDR3 bases are TGCAGCGTACAGGGGAACACTGAAGCTTTCTTT.

This chain links TRBV25-1 with TRBJ1-4; D unclear. The germline V gene has CDR1 MGHDK and CDR2 SYGVNS. The CDR3 covers 11 residues. Trimming removed 4 bases from V and 6 bases from J, with 3 bases in between. The CDR3 nucleotides read TGTGCCAGCAGTGCATATGAAAAACTGTTTTTT. Encoded protein: CASSAYEKLFF.

This clone was detected only once. The CDR3 DNA follows: TGTGCCAGCAGCTGGGGCCCGGTTACCCAGGTGGGAGGCTACACCTTC. It translates to CASSWGPVTQVGGYTF. This sequence joins TRBV7-2 and TRBJ1-2; a possible D gene is TRBD1 (5 bases). V gave up 4 bases and J gave up 8 bases, with 23 bases separating them. In germline, CDR1 is SGHTA, CDR2 FQGNSA. This CDR3 spans 16 amino acids. The variable domain in full, completed from reference TRBV7-2 and TRBJ1-2, reads GAGVSQSPSNKVTEKGKDVELRCDPISGHTALYWYRQSLGQGLEFLIYFQGNSAPDKSGLPSDRFSAERTGGSVSTLTIQRTQQEDSAVYLCASSWGPVTQVGGYTFGSGTRLTVV.

The rearrangement links TRBV11-1 to TRBJ1-1; 11 nucleotides align to TRBD1. The ends lost 6 bases at V and 2 bases at J; junction bases unmatched: 5. Germline V gene data show CDR1 as SGHAT and CDR2 as FQDESV (reference sequence). The CDR3 loop spans 15 amino acids. The CDR3 loop reads CASSSRTGGNTEAFF. The CDR3 DNA is TGTGCCAGCAGTTCCCGGACAGGGGGCAACACTGAAGCTTTCTTT.

The V call is TRBV19, the J call TRBJ2-5; unclear D gene. Germline lookup yields CDR1 LNHDA and CDR2 SQIVND (reference sequence). V was trimmed by 1 base and J by 5 bases, leaving 8 bases between them. The CDR3 runs 13 residues. CDR3 region: CASSIVSGETQYF. CDR3 DNA sequence: TGTGCCAGTAGTATAGTATCGGGTGAGACCCAGTACTTC. Complete variable domain (other parts from reference TRBV19 and TRBJ2-5): DGGITQSPKYLFRKEGQNVTLSCEQNLNHDAMYWYRQDPGQGLRLIYYSQIVNDFQKGDIAEGYSVSREKKESFPLTVTSAQKNPTAFYLCASSIVSGETQYFGPGTRLLVL.

In its sample, this clone was seen a few times. The chain uses TRBV7-9 and TRBJ2-3; maybe TRBD1 (5 bases). Trimming cost V 0 bases and J 0 bases, with 7 bases left between them. The CDR3 length is 15 residues. The germline gives CDR1 SEHNR, CDR2 FQNEAQ (reference sequence). This chain's CDR3 is CASSLAGHSTDTQYF. CDR3 DNA: TGTGCCAGCAGCTTAGCGGGGCATAGCACAGATACGCAGTATTTT.

The rearrangement links TRBV10-3 to TRBJ1-5; 8 nucleotides match TRBD1. Germline CDR1 reads ENHRY; CDR2 reads SYGVKD. With V trimmed by 5 bases and J by 7 bases, 1 base remained unmatched. This CDR3 has 12 amino acids. CDR3 DNA: TGTGCCATCAGTTCAGGGGGCCAGCCCCAGCATTTT. This codes for CAISSGGQPQHF.

Concerning this clone: A read error may produce the germline difference seen at one junction end. The chain has TRBV7-7 and TRBJ2-5; TRBD1 aligns across 7 bases. Germline CDR1 reads SSHAT; CDR2 reads FNYEAQ (reference sequence). The CDR3 consists of 14 residues. CDR3 region: CASSVTGVAETQYF. The CDR3 DNA reads as TGTGCTAGCAGCGTTACAGGGGTGGCAGAGACCCAGTACTTC.

The rearrangement links TRBV6-5 to TRBJ1-2, with D uncertain. The germline V gene has CDR1 MNHEY and CDR2 SVGAGI. Trimming pared 7 bases from V and 3 bases from J, leaving 15 bases between. The CDR3 length is 14 residues. CDR3 sequence: CASTPESRDYGYTF. The CDR3 coding sequence is TGTGCCAGCACCCCGGAGAGTAGAGACTATGGCTACACCTTC.

V gene TRBV6-5 combines with J gene TRBJ1-5, with D possibly matching TRBD1 (6 bases). The CDR3 is 15 amino acids. V was pared by 2 bases and J by 6 bases, with 14 bases between. Germline CDR1 and CDR2: MNHEY and SVGAGI. The CDR3, as DNA: TGTGCCAGCAGTTACGGGCCAGGGGACACTCAGCCCCAGCATTTT. It translates to CASSYGPGDTQPQHF.

The chain has TRBV25-1 and TRBJ2-3; possibly TRBD2 for D (6 bases). V was clipped by 1 base and J by 1 base, with 12 bases between them. The germline gives CDR1 MGHDK, CDR2 SYGVNS. This CDR3 is 16 amino acids long. CDR3 in amino acids: CASSEFISGGTDTQYF. In nucleotides, the CDR3 is TGTGCCAGCAGTGAATTTATTTCGGGGGGCACAGATACGCAGTATTTT.

The chain couples TRBV3-1 (or the pseudogene TRBV3-2) to TRBJ2-3; TRBD2 is a possible D gene (6 bases). The CDR3 contains 16 residues. Germline V gene lookup returns CDR1 LGHDT and CDR2 YNNKEL (reference sequence). V lost 4 bases, J lost 1 base, and 15 bases lay in between. CDR3: CASSPPRPGGTDTQYF. CDR3 DNA sequence: TGTGCCAGCAGCCCCCCCCGGCCGGGGGGCACAGATACGCAGTATTTT.

This rearrangement joins TRBV30 to TRBJ2-3; D gene unclear. CDR1 GTSNPN and CDR2 SVGIG come from the germline V gene (reference sequence). Deletions cut 2 bases from V and 2 bases from J, with 11 bases between. There are 14 residues in the CDR3. As DNA, the CDR3 is TGTGCCTGGAGTTGGATAGCCACCACAGATACGCAGTATTTT. Amino acids: CAWSWIATTDTQYF. Filled out from reference TRBV30 and TRBJ2-3, the complete variable domain reads SQTIHQWPATLVQPVGSPLSLECTVEGTSNPNLYWYRQAAGRGLQLLFYSVGIGQISSEVPQNLSASRPQDRQFILSSKKLLLSDSGFYLCAWSWIATTDTQYFGPGTRLTVL.

The V and J genes are TRBV6-5 and TRBJ1-5; tentatively, D is TRBD1 (5 bases). Germline loops: CDR1 MNHEY, CDR2 SVGAGI. The CDR3 length is 14 residues. Trimming cost V 0 bases and J 6 bases, with 9 bases left between them. CDR3 in amino acids: CASSYSQGGQPQHF. For the CDR3, the DNA is TGTGCCAGCAGTTACTCCCAGGGAGGTCAGCCCCAGCATTTT.

This chain links TRBV3-1 (or the pseudogene TRBV3-2) with TRBJ1-5; D uncertain. The V gene's germline CDR1 is LGHDT and CDR2 YNNKEL (reference sequence). The length of the CDR3 is 15 residues. V was shortened by 1 base and J by 0 bases, with 7 bases between the two germline ends. This CDR3 is CASSQAVYSNQPQHF. For the CDR3, the DNA is TGTGCCAGCAGCCAAGCCGTTTATAGCAATCAGCCCCAGCATTTT.

The genes are TRBV7-9 and TRBJ1-5; 11 bases map to TRBD1. The germline V gene has CDR1 SEHNR and CDR2 FQNEAQ (reference sequence). V dropped 5 bases and J dropped 5; count of bases not matched to a gene: 8. The CDR3 has 16 residues. The CDR3 is CASSRTGGLSHQPQHF. The CDR3 DNA is TGTGCCAGCAGCCGGACAGGGGGCCTTTCCCATCAGCCCCAGCATTTT.

The chain employs TRBV5-4 and TRBJ1-1; 7 bases align to TRBD1. Germline V lookup: CDR1 SGHNT, CDR2 YYREEE (reference sequence). J was trimmed by 8 bases and V by 0 bases; bases with no gene match: 4. CDR3 length: 13 residues. The CDR3 region is CASSLEGTAEAFF. In nucleotides, the CDR3 is TGTGCCAGCAGCTTGGAAGGGACAGCCGAAGCTTTCTTT.

The CDR3 loop is CASSLGRGSQPQHF. The CDR3 DNA is TGCGCCAGCAGCTTGGGACGGGGGAGTCAGCCCCAGCATTTT. The chain employs TRBV5-1 and TRBJ1-5, with D perhaps matching TRBD1 (5 bases). Trimming removed 0 bases at V and 6 bases at J, with 10 bases between. CDR3 length equals 14 residues. CDR1 and CDR2 from the germline V gene are SGHRS and YFSETQ. The full variable domain, rest sourced from reference TRBV5-1 and TRBJ1-5, is KAGVTQTPRYLIKTRGQQVTLSCSPISGHRSVSWYQQTPGQGLQFLFEYFSETQRNKGNFPGRFSGRQFSNSRSEMNVSTLELGDSALYLCASSLGRGSQPQHFGDGTRLSIL.

This chain connects TRBV24-1 to TRBJ2-5; possibly TRBD2 for D (6 bases). Germline CDR1 KGHDR, CDR2 SFDVKD. This CDR3 is 16 amino acids long. V was shortened by 8 bases and J by 5 bases, with 23 bases between the two germline ends. CDR3 nucleotides: TGTGCCACCACCCTCGTTTGGGGCCCTGGGGGGGAGACCCAGTACTTC. It translates to CATTLVWGPGGETQYF.

The chain combines TRBV27 with TRBJ2-5; 11 bases align to TRBD2. CDR1 is MNHEY and CDR2 is SMNVEV in the germline V gene (reference sequence). V lost 5 bases, J lost 4 bases, and 6 bases stayed unmatched. This CDR3 is 15 amino acids long. CDR3 sequence: CASSPTSGSRETQYF. CDR3 sequence (DNA): TGTGCCAGCAGTCCAACTAGCGGGAGTAGAGAGACCCAGTACTTC.

This clone was found once. This rearrangement joins TRBV19 to TRBJ1-4; possibly TRBD1 for D (5 bases). V was cut by 1 base and J by 8 bases, with 14 bases left in between. CDR3 length: 15 amino acids. The germline gives CDR1 LNHDA, CDR2 SQIVND (reference sequence). The CDR3 here is CASSIGGTSSEKLFF. CDR3 nucleotides: TGTGCCAGTAGTATAGGCGGGACGTCAAGCGAAAAACTGTTTTTT.

V and J are TRBV5-4 and TRBJ2-7; a weak D match, TRBD2 (5 bases). The V gene lost 4 bases and the J gene lost 3 bases, with 14 bases spanning the gap. Germline assignment: CDR1 SGHNT and CDR2 YYREEE (reference sequence). The CDR3 totals 14 residues. The CDR3 region is CASSKAAGGYEQYF. CDR3 bases: TGTGCCAGCAGCAAGGCCGCGGGCGGCTACGAGCAGTACTTC.